These 2 T cell receptor beta chains originate from one sample sequenced in a study of cytomegalovirus exposure and HLA in healthy donors. PCR was performed using 60 Vbeta and 13 Jbeta primers. Assay: immunoSEQ multiplex PCR; the TCRdb copy retains only in-frame clones and omits some. The table has about 120,000 clones, about 80% seen once; the top ten hold approximately 2.4%. Sequencing used PBMCs. These receptors came from a female donor in good health and CMV-seronegative.

The chain joins TRBV25-1 to TRBJ2-5, with D tentatively TRBD2 (6 bases). The CDR3 is made up of 14 amino acids. Trimming took 5 bases from V and 5 from J, leaving 15 bases between them. The germline CDR1 and CDR2 sequences are MGHDK and SYGVNS. CDR3 nucleotides: TGTGCCAGCAGTTATTTCGGACGGGAGGAGACCCAGTACTTC. It codes for CASSYFGREETQYF.

This clone was observed a handful of times. This rearrangement joins TRBV25-1 to TRBJ2-3; 9 bases map to TRBD2. CDR3 length equals 14 residues. The V gene end was trimmed by 4 bases and the J gene end by 1 base; junction bases not matched to a gene: 0. The germline CDR1 and CDR2 sequences are MGHDK and SYGVNS. The CDR3 DNA sequence: TGTGCCAGCAGTGTAGCGGGGGGCACAGATACGCAGTATTTT. This sequence encodes CASSVAGGTDTQYF.